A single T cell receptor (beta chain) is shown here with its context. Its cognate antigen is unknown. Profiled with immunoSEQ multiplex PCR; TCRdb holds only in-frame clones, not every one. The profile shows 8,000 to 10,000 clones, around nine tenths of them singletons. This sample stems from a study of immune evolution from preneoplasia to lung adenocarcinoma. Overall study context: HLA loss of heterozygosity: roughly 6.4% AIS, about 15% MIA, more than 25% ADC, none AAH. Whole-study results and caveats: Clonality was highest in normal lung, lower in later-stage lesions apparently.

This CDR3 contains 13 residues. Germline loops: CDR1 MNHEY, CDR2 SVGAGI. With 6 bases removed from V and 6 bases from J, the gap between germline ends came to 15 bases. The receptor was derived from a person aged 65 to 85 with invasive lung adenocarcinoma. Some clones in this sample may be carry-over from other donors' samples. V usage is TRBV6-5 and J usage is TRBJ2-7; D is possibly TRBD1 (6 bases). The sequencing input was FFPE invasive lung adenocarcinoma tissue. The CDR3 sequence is CASSNGPGVEQYF. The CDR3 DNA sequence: TGTGCCAGCAGCAACGGGCCAGGGGTCGAGCAGTACTTC.